What follows are 27 T cell receptor beta chains derived from one specimen sequenced in a study of blood T cell repertoires in COVID-19. This table comes from immunoSEQ multiplex PCR, and its TCRdb copy is limited to in-frame clones, with some not included. The data contain some 80,000 clones, around 80% of them singletons. The sequenced sample was peripheral blood. These TCRs come from a man in his sixties with active or convalescent COVID-19.

This chain connects TRBV18 to TRBJ2-7, with 11 positions matching TRBD1. The V gene's germline CDR1 is KGHSH and CDR2 LQKENI. The CDR3 covers 14 residues. The ends lost 4 bases at V and 3 bases at J; junction bases unmatched: 2. The CDR3 region has the DNA TGTGCCAGCTCACAAGGGACAGGGGGCTACGAGCAGTACTTC. Translated: CASSQGTGGYEQYF.

The chain joins TRBV4-1 to TRBJ2-5, with 10 bases lining up with TRBD2. V shed 1 base, J shed 5 bases, and the junction held 7 bases outside the gene matches. The germline gives CDR1 MGHRA, CDR2 YSYEKL. The CDR3 loop spans 16 amino acids. The CDR3 DNA is TGCGCCAGCAGCCAAGGGGGACTAGCGACTGGGGAGACCCAGTACTTC. Its translation is CASSQGGLATGETQYF.

The rearrangement links TRBV30 to TRBJ1-1; D unclear. Germline CDR1 and CDR2: GTSNPN and SVGIG (reference sequence). CDR3 length equals 13 residues. Trimming removed 3 bases at V and 4 bases at J, with 12 bases between. The CDR3 bases are TGTGCCTGGAGACCACTTCCGGGCACTGAAGCTTTCTTT. Translating it yields CAWRPLPGTEAFF.

The chain joins TRBV3-1 (or the pseudogene TRBV3-2) to TRBJ1-4; 9 bases line up with TRBD1. The CDR3 loop spans 15 amino acids. The germline V gene encodes CDR1 LGHDT and CDR2 YNNKEL (reference sequence). V was pared by 3 bases and J by 8 bases, with 7 bases of the junction left unmatched. The CDR3 loop reads CASSHSGTGTEKLFF. The DNA of the CDR3 is TGTGCCAGCAGCCACTCCGGGACAGGGACCGAAAAACTGTTTTTT.

This clone was observed a single time. The chain has TRBV11-2 and TRBJ1-5; D call uncertain. CDR1 and CDR2 (germline): SGHAT, FQNNGV. The CDR3 covers 13 residues. Trimming pared 5 bases from V and 4 bases from J, leaving 9 bases between. CDR3 in DNA: TGTGCCAGCAGCCTCCAGATAAATCAGCCCCAGCATTTT. It yields the protein CASSLQINQPQHF.

This rearrangement joins TRBV14 to TRBJ2-1; D is perhaps TRBD2 (5 bases). Deletions cut 2 bases from V and 13 bases from J, with 15 bases between. Looked up from germline, CDR1 is SGHDN and CDR2 is FVKESK. The CDR3 consists of 13 residues. CDR3 sequence (DNA): TGTGCCAGCAGCCAAAGGGAGTGGGGTGAACAGTTCTTC. Its translation: CASSQREWGEQFF. Combining the CDR3 with reference TRBV14 and TRBJ2-1 gives the whole variable domain EAGVTQFPSHSVIEKGQTVTLRCDPISGHDNLYWYRRVMGKEIKFLLHFVKESKQDESGMPNNRFLAERTGGTYSTLKVQPAELEDSGVYFCASSQREWGEQFFGPGTRLTVL.

The chain employs TRBV19 and TRBJ2-1; TRBD1 agrees at 10 bases. The CDR3 totals 16 residues. The V segment lost 4 bases and the J segment 6 bases; nucleotides outside the gene matches: 9. In germline, CDR1 is LNHDA, CDR2 SQIVND (reference sequence). CDR3 region: CASSTSGQGNGNEQFF. As DNA, the CDR3 is TGTGCCAGTAGTACCTCGGGACAGGGGAATGGCAATGAGCAGTTCTTC.

By share of the sample, this clone is medium-sized. This chain links TRBV6-1 with TRBJ2-2; perhaps TRBD2 as D (5 bases). This CDR3 comprises 16 residues. Between the trimmed V and J ends, which lost 3 bases and 4 bases, there was a span of 15 bases. The germline CDR1 and CDR2 sequences are MNHNS and SASEGT. The CDR3 reads CASSDLDSLITGELFF. In nucleotides, the CDR3 is TGTGCCAGCAGTGACTTGGACTCCTTAATCACCGGGGAGCTGTTTTTT.

CDR3 nucleotides: TGTGCCAGCACCTGGACTAGCGGGGCGAACACCGGGGAGCTGTTTTTT. Translation gives CASTWTSGANTGELFF. The chain employs TRBV5-6 and TRBJ2-2, with TRBD2 identical over 12 bases. With 6 bases clipped from V and 0 bases from J, the junction kept 3 bases outside the gene matches. The CDR3 runs 16 residues. The V gene's germline CDR1 is SGHDT and CDR2 YYEEEE.

The genes are TRBV6-6 and TRBJ1-1, with 10 bases aligning to TRBD1. V was clipped by 5 bases and J by 7 bases; unmatched bases: 7. The CDR3 totals 14 residues. Germline V CDR1 and CDR2: MNHNY, SVGAGI (reference sequence). For the CDR3, the DNA is TGTGCCAGCAGTAGGGGACAGGGGTTTGGTGAAGCTTTCTTT. The encoded protein is CASSRGQGFGEAFF.

This clone turned up a few times. V gene TRBV19 combines with J gene TRBJ1-1; D possibly corresponds to TRBD1 (5 bases). Germline V CDR1 and CDR2: LNHDA, SQIVND (reference sequence). CDR3 length equals 18 residues. Trimming pared 3 bases from V and 4 bases from J, leaving 24 bases between. CDR3 in amino acids: CASSIPWSWRGSSTEAFF. The CDR3 coding sequence is TGTGCCAGTAGTATTCCTTGGTCTTGGCGGGGGAGTAGCACTGAAGCTTTCTTT.

The chain employs TRBV19 and TRBJ1-5; possible D gene TRBD1, 6 bases. Germline CDR1 reads LNHDA; CDR2 reads SQIVND (reference sequence). This CDR3 contains 16 residues. The V gene lost 0 bases and the J gene lost 0 bases, with 9 bases spanning the gap. The CDR3 reads CASSIDPRGSNQPQHF. CDR3 bases: TGTGCCAGTAGTATAGACCCCAGGGGTAGCAATCAGCCCCAGCATTTT.

This sequence joins TRBV19 and TRBJ2-3; 11 positions match TRBD2. The CDR3 loop spans 15 amino acids. V gave up 6 bases and J gave up 2 bases; unmatched junction bases: 4. Germline assignment: CDR1 LNHDA and CDR2 SQIVND (reference sequence). The CDR3: CASRLAGEFTDTQYF. The CDR3 DNA follows: TGTGCCAGTAGACTAGCGGGGGAGTTCACAGATACGCAGTATTTT. The variable domain in full, with the rest retrieved from reference TRBV19 and TRBJ2-3, is DGGITQSPKYLFRKEGQNVTLSCEQNLNHDAMYWYRQDPGQGLRLIYYSQIVNDFQKGDIAEGYSVSREKKESFPLTVTSAQKNPTAFYLCASRLAGEFTDTQYFGPGTRLTVL.

The V call is TRBV7-2, the J call TRBJ1-2; D gene ambiguous. The ends were cut back, 5 bases at V and 8 bases at J, with 18 bases in the middle. Looked up from germline, CDR1 is SGHTA and CDR2 is FQGNSA. This CDR3 has 14 amino acids. For the CDR3, the DNA is TGTGCCAGCAGCCTCGGTGTCCTGGGGAGGGGCTACACCTTC. Its protein is CASSLGVLGRGYTF.

The chain uses TRBV27 and TRBJ2-7; 7 nucleotides align to TRBD1. Germline lookup yields CDR1 MNHEY and CDR2 SMNVEV (reference sequence). Trimming removed 5 bases from V and 2 bases from J; junction bases left unmatched: 6. The CDR3 covers 14 residues. DNA of the CDR3: TGTGCCAGCAGTAGGGGACAGAACCCCTACGAGCAGTACTTC. Protein: CASSRGQNPYEQYF.

This CDR3 is CASSHPYGGPKEKLFF. CDR3 nucleotide sequence: TGTGCCAGCAGCCACCCTTACGGTGGTCCGAAGGAAAAACTGTTTTTT. The chain couples TRBV3-1 (or the pseudogene TRBV3-2) to TRBJ1-4, with no clear D. The germline V and J ends were trimmed by 3 bases and 8 bases, with 19 bases remaining between them. There are 16 residues in the CDR3. The germline V gene has CDR1 LGHDT and CDR2 YNNKEL (reference sequence).

The gene calls are TRBV6-2 or TRBV6-3 and TRBJ1-2; D may be TRBD1 (5 bases). Per germline, CDR1 MNHEY and CDR2 SVGEGT. The CDR3 has 13 residues. V lost 2 bases, J lost 8 bases, and 12 bases lay in between. The CDR3 spells CASSYDRKRGYTF. The CDR3 DNA sequence: TGTGCCAGCAGTTACGACAGAAAGAGGGGCTACACCTTC.

The J gene is TRBJ1-5, the V gene TRBV5-8, with TRBD1 identical over 7 bases. V was pared by 0 bases and J by 5 bases, with 5 bases of the junction left unmatched. Germline assignment: CDR1 SGHTS and CDR2 YDEGEE. The CDR3 covers 15 residues. In DNA form, the CDR3 reads TGTGCCAGCAGCTTGGCAGGGGGGAAACATCAGCCCCAGCATTTT. Protein product: CASSLAGGKHQPQHF.

The chain has TRBV5-1 and TRBJ1-3, with a tentative D call TRBD1 (5 bases). Trimming shortened V by 0 bases and J by 0 bases, and 10 bases separated the two germline ends. CDR1 is SGHRS, CDR2 YFSETQ, per germline. This CDR3 has 16 amino acids. CDR3 sequence reads: CASSLGGLLSGNTIYF. The CDR3 coding sequence is TGCGCCAGCAGCTTGGGGGGACTGCTCTCTGGAAACACCATATATTTT.

The sample holds one count of this clone. The chain recombines TRBV5-1 with TRBJ2-3; 7 positions agree with TRBD2. Looked up from germline, CDR1 is SGHRS and CDR2 is YFSETQ. V was pared by 0 bases and J by 2 bases, with 3 bases of the junction left unmatched. The CDR3 is 15 amino acids. The DNA for the CDR3 is TGCGCCAGCAGCTTGGATCTAGCGGTCACAGATACGCAGTATTTT. Translating gives CASSLDLAVTDTQYF.

The rearrangement uses TRBV19 and TRBJ1-1; D might be TRBD1 (6 bases). With 5 bases removed from V and 5 bases from J, the gap between germline ends came to 15 bases. The CDR3 is made up of 14 amino acids. The germline CDR1 and CDR2 sequences are LNHDA and SQIVND (reference sequence). CDR3 sequence: CASSSTGLVTEAFF. CDR3 in DNA: TGTGCCAGTAGTTCAACAGGGTTAGTGACTGAAGCTTTCTTT.

This clone was observed a handful of times. V and J are TRBV10-3 and TRBJ2-3; TRBD2 matches 9 bases. Germline V gene sequence: CDR1 ENHRY, CDR2 SYGVKD. V dropped 5 bases and J dropped 1; count of bases not matched to a gene: 4. The CDR3 has 15 residues. The CDR3 is CAISLAGEGTDTQYF. DNA for the CDR3: TGTGCCATCAGTTTAGCGGGGGAGGGCACAGATACGCAGTATTTT.

This chain links TRBV9 with TRBJ1-1; D unclear. The germline CDR1 and CDR2 sequences are SGDLS and YYNGEE. Trimming stripped 1 base from V and 2 bases from J, with 6 bases between. The CDR3 spans 13 residues. The CDR3 DNA is TGTGCCAGCAGCGTATCGAGCAACACTGAAGCTTTCTTT. Translated: CASSVSSNTEAFF.

The genes are TRBV12-5 and TRBJ2-4, with TRBD2 identical over 9 bases. Germline-derived CDR1 and CDR2 are LGHNT and FRNRAP. J lost 4 bases, V lost 1 base, and 2 bases had no gene match. This CDR3 has 15 residues. The CDR3 DNA sequence: TGTGCTAGTGGTTTGGCTAGCGGGGCGAAAAACATTCAGTACTTC. As protein: CASGLASGAKNIQYF.

The chain combines TRBV19 with TRBJ2-7; a possible D gene is TRBD1 (6 bases). Germline V gene sequence: CDR1 LNHDA, CDR2 SQIVND (reference sequence). The length of the CDR3 is 14 residues. V gave up 4 bases and J gave up 3 bases, with 13 bases separating them. The CDR3 reads CASSTTGSGYEQYF. The CDR3 nucleotides read TGTGCCAGTAGTACTACAGGGAGCGGCTACGAGCAGTACTTC. The full variable domain, its missing parts supplied by reference TRBV19 and TRBJ2-7, is DGGITQSPKYLFRKEGQNVTLSCEQNLNHDAMYWYRQDPGQGLRLIYYSQIVNDFQKGDIAEGYSVSREKKESFPLTVTSAQKNPTAFYLCASSTTGSGYEQYFGPGTRLTVT.

The gene calls are TRBV18 and TRBJ2-5, with 7 bases fitting TRBD1. The germline V gene has CDR1 KGHSH and CDR2 LQKENI. The trim removed 5 bases at V and 5 bases at J, leaving 8 bases unmatched. The length of the CDR3 is 14 residues. Here the CDR3 reads CASSSTGTVETQYF. CDR3 DNA: TGTGCCAGCTCATCCACCGGGACAGTTGAGACCCAGTACTTC.

Here the CDR3 DNA reads TGTGCCAGCAGCCCCGGGACTAGCGGGAGCTCTGGGGCCAACGTCCTGACTTTC. It encodes CASSPGTSGSSGANVLTF. The chain recombines TRBV5-4 with TRBJ2-6; TRBD2 matches 14 bases. Germline CDR1 reads SGHNT; CDR2 reads YYREEE (reference sequence). The CDR3 length is 18 residues. Trimming cost V 4 bases and J 0 bases; bases outside gene matches: 3. The variable domain in full, completed from reference TRBV5-4 and TRBJ2-6, reads ETGVTQSPTHLIKTRGQQVTLRCSSQSGHNTVSWYQQALGQGPQFIFQYYREEENGRGNFPPRFSGLQFPNYSSELNVNALELDDSALYLCASSPGTSGSSGANVLTFGAGSRLTVL.